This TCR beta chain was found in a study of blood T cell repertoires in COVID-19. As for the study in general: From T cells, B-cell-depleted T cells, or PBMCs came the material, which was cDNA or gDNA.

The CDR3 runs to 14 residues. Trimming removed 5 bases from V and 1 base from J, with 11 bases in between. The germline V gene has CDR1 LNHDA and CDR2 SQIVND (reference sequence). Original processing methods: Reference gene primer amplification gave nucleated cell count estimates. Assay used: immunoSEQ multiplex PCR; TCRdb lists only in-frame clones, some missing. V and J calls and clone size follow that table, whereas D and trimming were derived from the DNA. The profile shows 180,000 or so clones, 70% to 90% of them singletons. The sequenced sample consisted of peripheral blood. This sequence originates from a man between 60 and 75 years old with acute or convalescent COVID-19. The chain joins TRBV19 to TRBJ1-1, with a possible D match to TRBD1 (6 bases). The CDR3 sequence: CASSVQGWNTEAFF. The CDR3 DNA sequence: TGTGCCAGTAGTGTACAGGGTTGGAACACTGAAGCTTTCTTT. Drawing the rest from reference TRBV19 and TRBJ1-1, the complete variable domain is DGGITQSPKYLFRKEGQNVTLSCEQNLNHDAMYWYRQDPGQGLRLIYYSQIVNDFQKGDIAEGYSVSREKKESFPLTVTSAQKNPTAFYLCASSVQGWNTEAFFGQGTRLTVV.